Reported below is one TCR beta chain. Its antigen remains unidentified. Profiled with immunoSEQ multiplex PCR; TCRdb holds only in-frame clones, not every one. Here the sample spans 80,000 to 95,000 clones, approximately 90% being singletons. This entry belongs to a study of T cell responses to AZD1222 COVID-19 vaccine. Notes on the study in general: Recipients of two AZD1222 doses showed rising Spike-specific TCR breadth and depth. Spike-spanning, vaccine-associated CD4 TCRs were dominant at 160-218 and 743-854.

CDR3 size: 15 residues. CDR1 and CDR2 from the germline V gene are SGHTA and FQGNSA. The V end was cut by 5 bases, the J end by 4 bases, with 15 bases between. This receptor was identified in an adult in good health. The specimen was peripheral blood, collected on day 0 of AZD1222 vaccination. The chain links TRBV7-2 to TRBJ1-3; the D gene is possibly TRBD1 (5 bases). CDR3 protein: CASSRRGDSGNTIYF. CDR3 nucleotide sequence: TGTGCCAGCAGCCGGCGGGGGGATTCCGGAAACACCATATATTTT.